The clone carrying this T cell receptor beta chain has just a few counts. The antigen remains unidentified. The sample originates from a study of T-cell reconstitution after alpha-beta-depleted transplantation in children. General study results and limits: One year post-transplant, T-cell counts and diversity were largely derived from T cells produced anew.

V was trimmed by 0 bases and J by 2 bases, leaving 16 bases between them. The CDR3 runs to 17 residues. Germline values: CDR1 SGHAT, CDR2 FQNNGV. Preparation of the TCRbeta library involved a method that used unique molecular identifiers. TCRdb reprocessed the PCR reads via MiXCR and lists one record per CDR3 protein. The sample yields 300,000 to 400,000 distinct CDR3 sequences, 15% to 20% seen once. The clonotype comes from a male patient aged 2-10 years who had a stem cell transplant for acute lymphoblastic leukemia, so the T cells may come from the graft donor. The V call is TRBV11-2, the J call TRBJ2-5; D remains ambiguous. Material: PBMCs, mostly from graft donor cells, obtained 360 days after TCRalphabeta/CD19-depleted stem cell transplant. The CDR3 is CASSLDPIGRYQETQYF. The CDR3 bases are TGTGCCAGCAGCTTAGATCCTATTGGCAGATATCAAGAGACCCAGTACTTC.